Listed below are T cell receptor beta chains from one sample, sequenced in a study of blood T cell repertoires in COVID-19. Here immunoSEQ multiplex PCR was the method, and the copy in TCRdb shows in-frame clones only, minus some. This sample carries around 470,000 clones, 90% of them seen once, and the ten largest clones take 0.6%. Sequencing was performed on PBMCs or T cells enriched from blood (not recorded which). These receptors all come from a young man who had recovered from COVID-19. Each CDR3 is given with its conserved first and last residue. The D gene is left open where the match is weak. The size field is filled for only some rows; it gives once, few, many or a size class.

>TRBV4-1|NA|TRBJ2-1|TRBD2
CASSRYGGTSYNEQFF
TGCGCCAGCAGCCGTTACGGGGGGACCTCCTACAATGAGCAGTTCTTC
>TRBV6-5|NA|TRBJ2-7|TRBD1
CASRDRGDEQYF
TGTGCCAGCAGGGACAGGGGGGACGAGCAGTACTTC
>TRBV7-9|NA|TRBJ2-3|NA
CASSFFSGTGAWDTQYF
TGTGCCAGCAGCTTCTTCTCGGGGACTGGCGCTTGGGATACGCAGTATTTT
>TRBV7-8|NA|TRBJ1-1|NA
CASSPRAREAFF
TGTGCCAGCAGCCCGAGGGCGCGTGAAGCTTTCTTT
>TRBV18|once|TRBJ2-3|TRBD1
CASSPGQGGDTQYF
TGTGCCAGCTCACCAGGACAGGGGGGAGATACGCAGTATTTT
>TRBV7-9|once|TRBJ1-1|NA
CASSTTGQLNTEAFF
TGTGCCAGCAGCACAACCGGACAGTTGAACACTGAAGCTTTCTTT
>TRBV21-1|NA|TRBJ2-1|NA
CAALQVGANEQFF
TGTGCCGCACTACAAGTTGGGGCCAATGAGCAGTTCTTC
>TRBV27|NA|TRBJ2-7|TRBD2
CASSLGSRGGEQYF
TGTGCCAGCAGTTTGGGCTCGCGCGGGGGAGAGCAGTACTTC
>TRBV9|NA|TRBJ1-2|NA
CASSPNRGGADGYTF
TGTGCCAGCAGCCCAAACCGGGGGGGGGCGGACGGCTACACCTTC
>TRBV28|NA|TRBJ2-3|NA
CASSLPGSDTQYF
TGTGCCAGCAGTTTACCGGGGTCGGATACGCAGTATTTT
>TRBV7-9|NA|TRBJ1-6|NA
CASARVNSPLHF
TGTGCCAGCGCTCGGGTTAATTCACCCCTCCACTTT
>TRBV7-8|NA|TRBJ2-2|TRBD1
CASSSRQGPNTGELFF
TGTGCCAGCAGCTCAAGACAGGGGCCAAACACCGGGGAGCTGTTTTTT
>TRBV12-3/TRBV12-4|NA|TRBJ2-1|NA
CASSSLADYEQFF
TGTGCCAGCAGTTCCCTGGCCGACTATGAGCAGTTCTTC
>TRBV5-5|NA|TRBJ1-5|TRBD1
CASSPQGSRNQPQHF
TGTGCCAGCAGTCCACAGGGGTCTCGCAATCAGCCCCAGCATTTT
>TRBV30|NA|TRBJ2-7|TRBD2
CAWSVGGGLEEQYF
TGTGCCTGGAGTGTAGGCGGGGGGCTTGAGGAGCAGTACTTC
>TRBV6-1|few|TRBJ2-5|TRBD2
CASSGRSGGDQETQYF
TGTGCCAGCAGTGGCCGTAGCGGGGGGGACCAAGAGACCCAGTACTTC
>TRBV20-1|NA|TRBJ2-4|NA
CSASKELNIQYF
TGCAGTGCTAGTAAGGAGTTAAACATTCAGTACTTC
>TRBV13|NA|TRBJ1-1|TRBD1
CASSPLDREIMNTEAFF
TGTGCCAGCAGCCCCCTAGACAGGGAGATTATGAACACTGAAGCTTTCTTT
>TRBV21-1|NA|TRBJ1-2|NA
CASRHAPGYTF
TGTGCCTCGAGACACGCACCTGGCTACACCTTC
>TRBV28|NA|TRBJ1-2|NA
CASVGVVAYGYTF
TGTGCCAGCGTAGGGGTTGTGGCGTACGGCTACACCTTC